This note documents a single TCR beta chain sequence. The antigen is undetermined. The CDR3 sequence is 14 residues long. Germline V gene lookup returns CDR1 SGHNT and CDR2 YYREEE (reference sequence). V shed 2 bases and J shed 0 bases, with 7 bases lying between them. The authors ran the immunoSEQ assay, v3.0, at survey level. Here immunoSEQ multiplex PCR was the method, and the copy in TCRdb shows in-frame clones only, minus some. The table includes 20,000 to 25,000 clones, 70% to 90% detected once. The sample belongs to a study of long-term antiretroviral therapy in people with HIV. Broader study findings: Dominating the repertoire at all time points were the clones that expanded before ART.

This material consisted of unsorted PBMCs, taken 1.3 years after starting antiretroviral therapy. This receptor was identified in a man in his fifties or sixties with HIV. V usage is TRBV5-4 and J usage is TRBJ2-3; D ambiguous. As DNA, the CDR3 is TGTGCCAGCAGCTTTAGTGACAGCACAGATACGCAGTATTTT. Its protein is CASSFSDSTDTQYF.